This TCR beta chain was captured in a study of blood T cell repertoires in COVID-19. The wider study: The United States, Italy and Spain provided the acute and convalescent COVID-19 samples. Sample material is recorded as cDNA or gDNA derived from T cells, B-cell-depleted T cells, or PBMCs.

Study processing details: Estimation of nucleated cell counts was performed using reference gene primer amplification. Only in-frame clones appear in the TCRdb table, and some are missing; sequencing was by immunoSEQ multiplex PCR. The DNA gave D and trimming, while V, J and clone size come from that table. The profile shows over 150,000 clones, around 84% of them singletons. Sequencing used peripheral blood. The sequence derives from a man aged 50 to 59 with active or convalescent COVID-19.

The DNA for the CDR3 is TGTGCCATACAGGGGCTGAGCACAGATACGCAGTATTTT. Amino acid sequence: CAIQGLSTDTQYF. The V and J genes are TRBV10-3 and TRBJ2-3; the match to TRBD1 covers 7 bases. J lost 0 bases, V lost 9 bases, and 3 bases had no gene match. CDR3 length equals 13 residues. CDR1 and CDR2 (germline): ENHRY, SYGVKD.